Described below is a single TCR beta chain sequence and its context. Its antigen is not yet known. No quality values exist for individual bases; no much larger clone is one base distant. This entry comes from a study of cytomegalovirus exposure and HLA in healthy donors (TCRdb year 2017). Background on the whole study: According to an earlier analysis of several hundred of the donors, about 179 million T cells yielded some 120 million unique TCR beta sequences and about 280 Gb of sequence data. Because of strong linkage in the cohort, a few DR-DQ haplotypes were treated as single units for association and clustering. An early release covering over 500 HLA-typed donors comprised 250 to 350 gigabases of sequencing data and 65 million to 100 million unique TCR sequences. Among around 400 genotyped donors of the cohort, an average of about 240,000 unique TCR beta nucleotide sequences was sequenced per donor, of which roughly 17% were non-productive. An earlier analysis of about 620 of the donors applied high-throughput TCR beta sequencing to assess whether each TCR beta V gene segment acted as functional or pseudogenic. The number of donors typed differed by locus, with 629-630 for A, B, C, DRB1 and DQB1, about 500 for DQA1, about 610 for DPA1, and 472 for DPB1. Donor age, sex, ethnicity and CMV serostatus were collected together with the repertoire data. Along with the approximately 700-subject first cohort, a separate validation cohort of 120 different subjects was used. The genetic ancestry cluster associated with self-reported Caucasian donors included 81% of the roughly 400 genotyped donors. A later genetic analysis used genome-wide SNP genotypes for about 65% of the 666 donors, treating that subset as a discovery cohort. A later analysis re-examined previously published TCR beta repertoires from more than 600 donors and added high-resolution HLA genotyping to investigate patterns of TCR occurrence. To predict cytomegalovirus infection status, the study brought together high-throughput TCR immunosequencing, statistical association of individual TCRs with disease status, and machine learning. HLA typing covered class I and class II loci at four-digit resolution. The T cell repertoires of several hundred subjects were profiled by immunosequencing and related to cytomegalovirus serostatus. Every discovery cohort repertoire had been produced on one sequencing platform. The study aimed to test whether cataloging public T cell receptors could reveal signatures of past pathogen exposure. In the later analysis, no new phenotypic data were used to find candidate immune exposures; instead, reliance was placed on TCR beta sequences and their occurrence across donors.

Receptor libraries were prepared by the immunoSEQ multiplex PCR assay. For the multiplex PCR, a mixture combining 60 forward primers for TCR Vbeta segments and 13 reverse primers for TCR Jbeta segments was used. The CDR3 region of rearranged TCR beta genes was amplified from genomic DNA with a multiplex PCR assay. Amplified TCR beta libraries were sequenced as 87-base-pair reads on the Illumina HiSeq System. The original pipeline was this. Across the roughly 600 repertoires, a later analysis counted roughly 84 million unique TCR beta chains, about 10 million of which were shared by at least two donors. Raw reads were error-corrected and collapsed into unique sequences with a nearest-neighbor algorithm that merged closely related sequences to remove PCR and sequencing errors. Alignment of CDR3 sequences to IMGT reference sequences was used to assign V, D and J gene segments. For a sequence to be retained, at least a six-nucleotide match to both a V gene segment and a J gene segment was required. A rearrangement counted as productive if the CDR3 had no stop codons and remained in frame with V and J, and every other rearrangement counted as non-productive. Following IMGT convention, CDR3 was defined as the stretch from the second conserved V-encoded cysteine up to the conserved J-encoded phenylalanine. The earlier analysis of some 580 of the donors excluded any sequence lacking an unambiguous match to a single V gene segment. An earlier analysis of 500 to 700 of the donors classified V segments as functional when productive rearrangements were above 56.7% and as segregating when the standard deviation between donors was above 5%. A statistical classification framework was built to diagnose cytomegalovirus status from the catalog of TCR beta chain sequences. A later analysis assigned V and J genes by comparing TCR nucleotide sequences with IMGT/GENE-DB human TR gene sequences. The TCRdist pipeline was used in a later analysis to assign CDR3 sequences and most-parsimonious VDJ recombination scenarios. In a later analysis, each TCR beta chain was defined by its CDR3 amino acid sequence together with its V-gene family, and reads without a unique V-gene family were excluded. As a way to deal with suspected cross-contamination and a sequencing artifact, a later analysis dropped 640 or so nucleotide sequences that were highly shared and had low generation probability. For each public chain, a later analysis derived a clonal expansion index from normalized ranks of inferred template counts within each repertoire. In a later analysis, generation probabilities were computed using a VDJ recombination model fitted to out-of-frame rearrangements, and the results were checked against IGoR. A later analysis scored TCR-TCR, TCR-HLA and TCR-CMV co-occurrence with hypergeometric tests, applying a repertoire-size bias correction to TCR pairs. A later analysis estimated false discovery rates by permuting HLA or CMV assignments 20 times. In a later analysis, co-occurring TCRs were grouped using DBSCAN, and TCRdist sequence similarity was added for clustering within HLA-allele-positive subsets. Repertoires with fewer than 30,000 or more than 120,000 public chains, plus five repertoires with anomalous nucleotide sharing, were excluded from co-occurrence clustering. The immuneACCESS repertoire file appears here via TCRdb, limited to in-frame rearrangements. These files lack a portion of the clones; in checked studies, under half of the deficit traces to unresolved V genes, and the cause of the others is not known. From that table come the V and J calls and clone size; the DNA was used to work out D and trimming. The sample includes around 150,000 clones, with about 76% observed a single time. Together, the top ten hold more than 3% of the sample.

The cohort comprised 550 to 700 healthy bone marrow donors. All cohort members were sampled while nominally healthy, although unrecorded immune exposures were likely present. The donor tested CMV seronegative, placing the donor among the 350 or so seronegative members of the cohort. A peripheral blood sample was provided by each donor, and peripheral blood mononuclear cells were used for TCR beta sequencing. The Qiagen DNeasy Blood Extraction Kit was used to extract genomic DNA from the blood cell samples. What the authors observed across the whole study: The earlier analysis of almost 600 of the donors excluded 15 to 20 rarely observed V segments, including chromosome 9 orphons, because counts were too low. Compared with the approximately 700-donor mean, donors in an Asian-associated ancestry cluster had fewer N-insertions in productive TCRs, according to a later genetic analysis. HLA typing was unavailable for some donors at each locus, so association tests used only the typed subset. The study listed approximately 160 TCR beta chains as associated with cytomegalovirus. In a later analysis, most CMV-associated TCR beta chains were found to appear HLA-restricted, with HLA associations seemingly driven largely by CMV exposure. Most TCR sequences were observed very rarely across donors, whereas some public TCRs were present in many individuals. A cluster of highly shared sequence variants was judged likely to be a technical artifact of the sequencing pipeline. Compared with equally common non-associated chains, HLA-associated TCR beta chains in a later analysis were more clonally expanded and had lower generation probabilities. A later analysis reported that several top co-occurrence clusters appeared linked to parvovirus B19, influenza, CMV and Epstein-Barr virus. In an earlier analysis of about 540 of the donors, most TCR beta V segments were observed in productive rearrangements about 90% or about 30% of the time, broadly matching IMGT annotations. At a false discovery rate of 0.05, a later analysis linked around 17,000 TCR beta sequences to specific HLA alleles. When HLA alleles, especially DR and DQ, strongly co-occurred, TCR associations were difficult to assign to individual alleles. The presence/absence analyses assumed that sequencing depth was roughly uniform across donors, and that assumption may not be true. The authors suggested that the approach could potentially be extended to other disease states and immunological phenotypes. In vitro tests confirmed that a few of the cytomegalovirus-associated TCR beta chains recognize cytomegalovirus antigens. According to a later analysis, TCR association rates differed among HLA loci, with DRB1 alleles showing the most associated TCRs and HLA-C alleles showing the fewest. A further reported finding was that TCR beta sequences accurately predicted the HLA-A and HLA-B alleles for most subjects in the first cohort. Immune exposure information for the cohort was limited to CMV serostatus. An association between a missense DCLRE1C variant and V-gene and J-gene trimming of TCR beta chains was found in a later genetic analysis and replicated in an independent cohort. Linkage disequilibrium might explain the correlated functional status among segregating V segments, but an unknown experimental factor could not be excluded. In this cohort, only TCR beta chains were sequenced, and detectable features were limited by the absence of alpha or paired-chain data. In both the original and validation cohorts, the classifier was reported to diagnose cytomegalovirus status with high specificity and sensitivity.

The source of this sequence is a man between 18 and 35 years old in good health and CMV-seronegative. Sample: PBMCs.

The CDR3 amino acid sequence is: CATSTPRTSGSFGSYNEQFF. The nucleotides read TGTGCCACCAGCACCCCCCGGACTAGCGGGAGTTTCGGCTCCTACAATGAGCAGTTCTTC. The rearrangement joined TRBV15 to TRBJ2-1; TRBD2 agrees with 13 junctional bases. The CDR3 measures 20 amino acids from cysteine to phenylalanine. The CDR3 DNA has 60 bases and is translated from base 1. V ends up 4 bases short and J 0 bases short, with an unmatched junction base count of 12. The germline V gene encodes CDR1 LNHNV and CDR2 YYDKDF (reference sequence).